The T cell receptor (beta chain) described here comes from a study of blood T cell repertoires in COVID-19. Study in general: The origin of the acute and convalescent COVID-19 samples was the United States, Italy and Spain. The analysed material was cDNA or gDNA that came from T cells, B-cell-depleted T cells, or PBMCs.

Germline values: CDR1 SGHDT, CDR2 YYEEEE. CDR3 length equals 16 residues. Trimming removed 2 bases from V and 8 bases from J; junction bases left unmatched: 14. Per the authors' pipeline: The assay estimated nucleated cells by amplifying reference gene primers. Clones were sequenced by immunoSEQ multiplex PCR, and TCRdb holds only the in-frame ones, with some missing. V and J calls and clone size follow that table, whereas D and trimming were derived from the DNA. The data show approximately 270,000 clones, about 85% seen once. The receptor was derived from a man aged 18 to 29 with active or convalescent COVID-19. Sequencing was carried out using peripheral blood. The chain is built from TRBV5-6 and TRBJ1-2; the match to TRBD1 covers 8 bases. CDR3 residues: CASSLNLRGRLDGYTF. DNA of the CDR3: TGTGCCAGCAGCTTAAACCTCAGGGGGCGCTTAGACGGCTACACCTTC.